Shown below are 31 T cell receptor beta chains from a single sample sequenced in a study of T-cell reconstitution after alpha-beta-depleted transplantation in children. The TCRbeta library was prepared with unique molecular identifiers. TCRdb analysed the PCR reads with MiXCR anew, one entry per CDR3 protein. This table has roughly 500,000 distinct CDR3 sequences, about 12% appearing once. Sequenced material: PBMCs from the stem cell graft donor, taken from the stem cell graft. The origin of the receptors is a human donor who donated a stem cell graft to a child with combined immunodeficiency.

This clonotype was seen only once. Germline is not matched at one junction end, which may reflect a read error. The genes are TRBV3-1 and TRBJ2-1; 7 nucleotides line up with TRBD2. Germline loops: CDR1 LGHDT, CDR2 YNNKEL (reference sequence). CDR3 size: 13 residues. DNA for the CDR3: TGTGCCAGCAGCCAAGTCGGGGGGTTCCGCAGTTCCTTC. Its translation: CASSQVGGFRSSF.

The CDR3 loop reads CASNPGGETKRPQYF. CDR3 nucleotides: TGTGCCAGCAACCCCGGGGGGGAGACCAAGAGACCCCAGTACTTC. J is TRBJ2-5 and V is TRBV11-2, with 8 bases lining up with TRBD2. Germline CDR1 reads SGHAT; CDR2 reads FQNNGV. This CDR3 has 15 amino acids. J lost 9 bases, V lost 7 bases, and 16 bases had no gene match.

There are many counts of this clonotype. The chain links TRBV10-3 to TRBJ2-7, with 10 positions matching TRBD1. With 8 bases clipped from V and 1 base from J, the junction kept 5 bases outside the gene matches. Looked up from germline, CDR1 is ENHRY and CDR2 is SYGVKD. This CDR3 has 14 residues. CDR3 coding DNA: TGTGCCATCGGGGGGGACAGGGGTTCCTACGAGCAGTACTTC. The encoded protein is CAIGGDRGSYEQYF.

This clonotype was recorded a few times. V is TRBV20-1 and J is TRBJ2-3, with TRBD1 matching over 10 bases. V shed 4 bases, J shed 0 bases, and the junction held 7 bases outside the gene matches. This CDR3 contains 16 residues. Germline CDR1 DFQATT, CDR2 SNEGSKA (reference sequence). CDR3 nucleotide sequence: TGCAGTGCTAAAAGGACAGGGGGACCTAGCACAGATACGCAGTATTTT. Translation gives CSAKRTGGPSTDTQYF.

This clonotype was counted many times. V and J are TRBV4-3 and TRBJ2-3, with 9 bases that match TRBD2. The V gene end was trimmed by 1 base and the J gene end by 1 base; junction bases not matched to a gene: 3. CDR1 and CDR2 from the germline V gene are LGHNA and YSLEER. The CDR3 runs to 16 residues. In nucleotides, the CDR3 is TGCGCCAGCAGCCAAGGAGTAGCGGGAGGCACAGATACGCAGTATTTT. Residues: CASSQGVAGGTDTQYF.

Here the CDR3 reads CATSDPGQSFYNEQFF. CDR3 DNA: TGTGCCACCAGTGATCCAGGACAGAGCTTCTACAATGAGCAGTTCTTC. The V and J genes are TRBV24-1 and TRBJ2-1; a weak D match, TRBD1 (6 bases). The germline V gene encodes CDR1 KGHDR and CDR2 SFDVKD. This CDR3 is 16 amino acids long. The V end was cut by 3 bases, the J end by 3 bases, with 14 bases between.

Written as DNA, the CDR3 is TGTGCCAGCAGCTTAATTGGTGGGGCTGAAGATACGCAGTATTTT. Translated: CASSLIGGAEDTQYF. This sequence joins TRBV7-6 and TRBJ2-3; a weak D match, TRBD1 (5 bases). The CDR3 loop spans 15 amino acids. The V gene's germline CDR1 is SGHVS and CDR2 FNYEAQ. With 2 bases removed from V and 5 bases from J, the gap between germline ends came to 14 bases.

This clonotype was seen only a few times. The chain is built from TRBV5-4 and TRBJ2-3, with TRBD2 matching 11 bases. The germline V gene has CDR1 SGHNT and CDR2 YYREEE (reference sequence). Trimming removed 4 bases from V and 5 bases from J; junction bases left unmatched: 6. This CDR3 is built from 15 residues. The chain's CDR3 is CASSRLAGLQDTQYF. The CDR3, as DNA: TGTGCCAGCAGCCGACTAGCGGGGCTTCAAGATACGCAGTATTTT.

The sample holds many counts of this clonotype. The genes are TRBV28 and TRBJ2-5; TRBD2 agrees at 8 bases. The germline V gene has CDR1 MDHEN and CDR2 SYDVKM. The CDR3 has 13 amino acids. V dropped 8 bases and J dropped 5; count of bases not matched to a gene: 7. DNA of the CDR3: TGTGCCAGCGACGGGGGGGCCCAGGAGACCCAGTACTTC. Its protein is CASDGGAQETQYF.

A word on this clonotype: The junction and the germline gene differ at one end; a read error may be behind it. The genes are TRBV4-3 and TRBJ2-5; no reliable D call. Germline CDR1 is LGHNA and CDR2 is YSLEER. The CDR3 sequence is 16 residues long. The CDR3 is CASSQEGPPRREAQYF. In nucleotides, the CDR3 is TGCGCCAGCAGCCAAGAAGGTCCCCCCAGGCGAGAGGCCCAGTACTTC.

This clonotype was counted a few times. This chain connects TRBV12-3 or TRBV12-4 to TRBJ1-2; no definite D call. The CDR3 totals 14 residues. V was pared by 7 bases and J by 0 bases, with 12 bases between. Written as DNA, the CDR3 is TGTGCCAGCACCTCAGACGCCCCTAACTATGGCTACACCTTC. Protein product: CASTSDAPNYGYTF.

The sample holds a few counts of this clonotype. V gene TRBV28 combines with J gene TRBJ1-5, with 9 bases lining up with TRBD1. Germline-derived CDR1 and CDR2 are MDHEN and SYDVKM. Losses at the gene ends were 3 bases for V and 2 bases for J; bases not matched to a gene: 2. CDR3 length: 15 residues. The CDR3 loop is CASSFTGGRNQPQHF. The DNA of the CDR3 is TGTGCCAGCAGTTTCACAGGGGGCCGCAATCAGCCCCAGCATTTT.

This clonotype was observed at least ten times. The chain combines TRBV20-1 with TRBJ2-3; 7 bases agree with TRBD1. The CDR3 covers 15 residues. Trimming at V came to 3 bases and at J to 6 bases, leaving 12 bases not matched to a gene. Germline CDR1 reads DFQATT; CDR2 reads SNEGSKA (reference sequence). CDR3 in DNA: TGCAGTGCTAGGGCACAGGGGATCGAGTGGGATACGCAGTATTTT. Encoded protein: CSARAQGIEWDTQYF.

This clonotype turned up a few times. The genes are TRBV24-1 and TRBJ2-1; TRBD2 agrees at 11 bases. Germline assignment: CDR1 KGHDR and CDR2 SFDVKD. The CDR3 is 16 residues long. Trimming took 4 bases from V and 8 from J; bases not matched to a gene: 9. In DNA, the CDR3 is TGTGCCACCAGTGACCTCACTAGCGGGAGAATAGATGAGCAGTTCTTC. This encodes CATSDLTSGRIDEQFF.

This clonotype showed up just a few times. This chain links TRBV7-8 with TRBJ2-7; D might be TRBD1 (8 bases). V lost 4 bases, J lost 4 bases, and 14 bases lay in between. The CDR3 sequence is 14 residues long. The germline V gene has CDR1 SGHVS and CDR2 FQNEAQ. The CDR3 nucleotides are TGTGCCAGCAGCTCCAACAGGGGGGGGTACGAGCAGTACTTC. This encodes CASSSNRGGYEQYF.

This clonotype occurred a few times. This chain joins TRBV7-6 and TRBJ2-1; 10 bases match TRBD2. This CDR3 region has 17 residues. CDR1 SGHVS and CDR2 FNYEAQ come from the germline V gene. V dropped 1 base and J dropped 9; count of bases not matched to a gene: 12. The CDR3 loop reads CASSLGTSGNFIAEQFF. In DNA, the CDR3 is TGTGCCAGCAGCTTAGGGACTAGCGGAAATTTCATTGCTGAGCAGTTCTTC. The full variable domain, with the rest looked up from reference TRBV7-6 and TRBJ2-1, is GAGVSQSPRYKVTKRGQDVALRCDPISGHVSLYWYRQALGQGPEFLTYFNYEAQQDKSGLPNDRFSAERPEGSISTLTIQRTEQRDSAMYRCASSLGTSGNFIAEQFFGPGTRLTVL.

The chain uses TRBV6-6 and TRBJ1-2; D not resolved. CDR1 MNHNY and CDR2 SVGAGI come from the germline V gene (reference sequence). The CDR3 loop spans 11 amino acids. Trimming removed 2 bases at V and 10 bases at J, with 8 bases between. The CDR3 protein is CASSYVEVYTF. The CDR3 nucleotides are TGTGCCAGCAGTTACGTGGAGGTCTACACCTTC.

A few counts support this clonotype. The chain has TRBV7-9 and TRBJ1-1, with TRBD1 identical over 9 bases. Germline loops: CDR1 SEHNR, CDR2 FQNEAQ (reference sequence). V shed 1 base and J 7 bases; nucleotides not matched to a gene: 4. This CDR3 is 14 amino acids long. CDR3 nucleotides: TGTGCCAGCAGCTTAGACAGGGGGCGTTTTGAAGCTTTCTTT. The encoded protein is CASSLDRGRFEAFF.

This clonotype has only a few counts. The chain joins TRBV7-9 to TRBJ2-1; no reliable D call. Trimming took off 6 bases at V and 8 bases at J, with 11 bases between the two ends. The CDR3 is made up of 12 amino acids. Germline V lookup: CDR1 SEHNR, CDR2 FQNEAQ (reference sequence). The CDR3 DNA follows: TGTGCCAGCAGACCCCCAAACCATGAGCAGTTCTTC. Amino acid sequence: CASRPPNHEQFF.

Ten or more counts support this clonotype. This rearrangement joins TRBV3-1 to TRBJ1-6, with D possibly matching TRBD1 (5 bases). This CDR3 has 12 amino acids. Germline CDR1 is LGHDT and CDR2 is YNNKEL (reference sequence). V was trimmed by 7 bases and J by 6 bases, leaving 7 bases between them. The CDR3 region has the DNA TGTGCCAGCACTGGGGGTAATTCACCCCTCCACTTT. Translating gives CASTGGNSPLHF.

This clonotype has a handful of counts. The V gene is TRBV9, the J gene TRBJ1-1; D gene unclear. Germline V gene sequence: CDR1 SGDLS, CDR2 YYNGEE. This CDR3 is built from 14 residues. V was pared by 0 bases and J by 1 base, with 7 bases between. The CDR3 region is CASSVERSNTEAFF. The CDR3 nucleotides are TGTGCCAGCAGCGTAGAACGTTCGAACACTGAAGCTTTCTTT.

This clonotype was detected only a few times. The CDR3 region has the DNA TGTGCCAGCGGTCGCGGGACGGACTATGGCTACACCTTC. This encodes CASGRGTDYGYTF. The genes are TRBV12-3 or TRBV12-4 and TRBJ1-2, with a possible D match to TRBD1 (5 bases). The CDR3 is made up of 13 amino acids. The V and J ends lost 8 bases and 3 bases respectively, with 13 bases between them.

V and J are TRBV6-5 and TRBJ2-3, with a possible D match to TRBD2 (5 bases). Deletions cut 2 bases from V and 1 base from J, with 16 bases between. Per the germline V gene, CDR1 is MNHEY and CDR2 is SVGAGI. The CDR3 contains 17 residues. The CDR3 region is CASSYRITSRGTDTQYF. CDR3 bases: TGTGCCAGCAGTTACAGGATTACTAGTAGAGGCACAGATACGCAGTATTTT.

This clonotype was detected only a few times. This chain connects TRBV7-2 to TRBJ1-1; tentatively, D is TRBD1 (6 bases). Germline CDR1 reads SGHTA; CDR2 reads FQGNSA. The CDR3 is 14 residues long. V dropped 4 bases and J dropped 4 bases, with 13 bases sitting between them. CDR3 in amino acids: CASSYKGGGTEAFF. The CDR3 nucleotides are TGTGCCAGCAGCTACAAAGGGGGGGGCACTGAAGCTTTCTTT.

The sample holds many counts of this clonotype. The chain has TRBV6-1 and TRBJ2-2; TRBD2 aligns across 8 bases. Germline lookup yields CDR1 MNHNS and CDR2 SASEGT. V was clipped by 8 bases and J by 3 bases; unmatched bases: 11. CDR3 length equals 16 residues. The CDR3 coding sequence is TGTGCCAGCTCCCTCGGGAGGGCCTTGGACACCGGGGAGCTGTTTTTT. Its translation is CASSLGRALDTGELFF.

Only a few counts were recorded for this clonotype. The CDR3 loop reads CASSPRGGFYEQYF. In nucleotides, the CDR3 is TGCGCCAGCAGCCCCCGGGGGGGGTTTTACGAGCAGTACTTC. J is TRBJ2-7 and V is TRBV5-1; 8 bases fit TRBD2. Germline V gene data show CDR1 as SGHRS and CDR2 as YFSETQ. This CDR3 is 14 amino acids long. V trimming: 4 bases; J trimming: 4 bases; junction bases outside the gene matches: 7.

The chain joins TRBV6-2 or TRBV6-3 to TRBJ2-1; the D is unclear. The germline V gene has CDR1 MNHEY and CDR2 SVGEGT. The CDR3 covers 13 residues. Trimming shortened V by 5 bases and J by 9 bases, and 14 bases separated the two germline ends. CDR3 amino acids: CASSRILQGEQFF. In DNA form, the CDR3 reads TGTGCCAGCAGTCGAATACTGCAAGGTGAGCAGTTCTTC.

The V call is TRBV20-1, the J call TRBJ2-3; D not certain. Germline loops: CDR1 DFQATT, CDR2 SNEGSKA (reference sequence). V was pared by 4 bases and J by 4 bases, with 9 bases between. This CDR3 has 12 residues. CDR3 protein: CSAKGRPDTQYF. The CDR3 DNA follows: TGCAGTGCTAAGGGCCGTCCAGATACGCAGTATTTT.

This clonotype was seen at least ten times. The chain employs TRBV9 and TRBJ2-7, with 7 bases identical to TRBD1. The CDR3 length is 15 residues. CDR1 and CDR2 from the germline V gene are SGDLS and YYNGEE. V was pared by 4 bases and J by 3 bases, with 10 bases of the junction left unmatched. CDR3 residues: CASSPGDRGHYEQYF. The DNA of the CDR3 is TGTGCCAGCAGCCCAGGGGATAGGGGGCACTACGAGCAGTACTTC.

This clonotype was recorded many times. The V call is TRBV12-3 or TRBV12-4, the J call TRBJ1-5; 7 positions agree with TRBD1. V lost 5 bases, J lost 6 bases, and 7 bases stayed unmatched. This CDR3 spans 14 amino acids. Here the CDR3 reads CASSPQGWVQPQHF. The CDR3 bases are TGTGCCAGCAGTCCACAGGGGTGGGTTCAGCCCCAGCATTTT.

This clonotype was seen many times. This chain links TRBV29-1 with TRBJ2-3; weak D call: TRBD1 (6 bases). Germline CDR1 reads SQVTM; CDR2 reads ANQGSEA. V lost 7 bases and J lost 0, with 11 bases in between. The CDR3 totals 13 residues. CDR3 coding DNA: TGCAGCGGAAATACAGGGAGCACAGATACGCAGTATTTT. As protein: CSGNTGSTDTQYF.